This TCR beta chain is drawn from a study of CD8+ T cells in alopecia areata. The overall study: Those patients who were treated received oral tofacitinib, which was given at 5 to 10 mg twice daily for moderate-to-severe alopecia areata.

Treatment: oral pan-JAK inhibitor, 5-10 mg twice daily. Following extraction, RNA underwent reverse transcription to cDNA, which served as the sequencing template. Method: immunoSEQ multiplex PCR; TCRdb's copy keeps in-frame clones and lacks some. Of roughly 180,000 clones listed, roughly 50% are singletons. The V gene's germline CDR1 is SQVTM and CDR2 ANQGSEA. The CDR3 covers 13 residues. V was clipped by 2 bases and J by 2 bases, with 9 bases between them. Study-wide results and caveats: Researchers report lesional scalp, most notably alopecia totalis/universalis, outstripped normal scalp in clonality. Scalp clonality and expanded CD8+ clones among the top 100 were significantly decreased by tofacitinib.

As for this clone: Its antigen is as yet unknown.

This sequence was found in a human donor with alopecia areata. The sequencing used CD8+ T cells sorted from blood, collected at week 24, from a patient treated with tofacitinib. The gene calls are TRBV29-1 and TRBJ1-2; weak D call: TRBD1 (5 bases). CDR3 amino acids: CSVETGGNYGYTF. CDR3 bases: TGCAGCGTTGAAACGGGGGGAAACTATGGCTACACCTTC.